This T cell receptor (beta chain) was observed in a study of CD8 T cells in Susac syndrome. Sequencing of TCR beta was performed on blood CD8+ and CD4+ T cells. The multiple sclerosis control group was made up of treatment-naive patients with stable or active relapsing-remitting disease. The CDR3 loop spans 13 amino acids. Trimming left V 6 bases short and J 1 base short, with 10 bases between. CDR1 and CDR2 from the germline V gene are DFQATT and SNEGSKA (reference sequence). RNA totalling roughly 0.45 to 1 ug underwent reverse transcription with random hexamers. A single record per CDR3 protein comes from TCRdb applying MiXCR to the immunoSEQ multiplex PCR reads. This table has approximately 80,000 distinct CDR3 sequences, more than 85% appearing once.

The genes are TRBV20-1 and TRBJ1-5; D gene ambiguous. The sequence came from a human donor with multiple sclerosis. The specimen was CD8+ T cells from PBMCs. The CDR3, as DNA: TGCAGTGCCGAGAGGGAAAGCAATCAGCCCCAGCATTTT. Translation gives CSAERESNQPQHF.